A single sample is the source of the 4 T cell receptor beta chains below, sequenced in a study of shared clonotypes between healthy human individuals. Clones were read by immunoSEQ multiplex PCR, and TCRdb kept only the in-frame ones, dropping some. The sample consists of more than 2,000,000 clones, around 90% of them appearing once. The specimen was naive CD4+ T cells sorted from blood. Noted subset: CD45RA+ positively selected. These receptors all come from a man aged 18 to 35 in good health.

Here the CDR3 reads CASSLWGARANEQYF. DNA of the CDR3: TGCGCCAGCAGCTTGTGGGGGGCCAGGGCGAACGAGCAGTACTTC. The chain couples TRBV5-1 to TRBJ2-7, with D perhaps being TRBD1 or TRBD2 (6 bases each). Germline lookup yields CDR1 SGHRS and CDR2 YFSETQ. Between the trimmed V and J ends, which lost 1 base and 5 bases, there was a span of 16 bases. The CDR3 spans 15 residues. Full variable domain (missing parts from reference TRBV5-1 and TRBJ2-7): KAGVTQTPRYLIKTRGQQVTLSCSPISGHRSVSWYQQTPGQGLQFLFEYFSETQRNKGNFPGRFSGRQFSNSRSEMNVSTLELGDSALYLCASSLWGARANEQYFGPGTRLTVT.

Points on this clone: The same CDR3 arises from other DNA sequences in this sample as well. The genes are TRBV6-1 and TRBJ1-3; unclear D gene. V lost 0 bases to trimming and J lost 0 bases, with 9 bases between them. Germline values: CDR1 MNHNS, CDR2 SASEGT. There are 16 residues in the CDR3. This chain's CDR3 is CASSEALTSSGNTIYF. In DNA form, the CDR3 reads TGTGCCAGCAGTGAAGCATTAACGAGCTCTGGAAACACCATATATTTT.

The chain couples TRBV10-2 to TRBJ1-1; 9 nucleotides match TRBD1. From germline, CDR1 is WSHSY and CDR2 SAAADI. The junction had 12 bases not matched to a gene; V was cut back by 6 bases and J by 7 bases. The CDR3 is made up of 15 amino acids. The CDR3 nucleotides read TGCGCCAGCAGCGGACAGGGGACCCGGCATGGTGAAGCTTTCTTT. Its translation: CASSGQGTRHGEAFF.

This chain connects TRBV11-2 to TRBJ2-5, with 9 nucleotides matching TRBD2. This CDR3 is built from 15 residues. J was trimmed by 4 bases and V by 1 base; bases with no gene match: 4. Looked up from germline, CDR1 is SGHAT and CDR2 is FQNNGV. CDR3 residues: CASSLAELAGETQYF. Here the CDR3 DNA reads TGTGCCAGCAGCTTAGCGGAACTAGCGGGAGAGACCCAGTACTTC. Full variable domain (remainder filled in from reference TRBV11-2 and TRBJ2-5): EAGVAQSPRYKIIEKRQSVAFWCNPISGHATLYWYQQILGQGPKLLIQFQNNGVVDDSQLPKDRFSAERLKGVDSTLKIQPAKLEDSAVYLCASSLAELAGETQYFGPGTRLLVL.